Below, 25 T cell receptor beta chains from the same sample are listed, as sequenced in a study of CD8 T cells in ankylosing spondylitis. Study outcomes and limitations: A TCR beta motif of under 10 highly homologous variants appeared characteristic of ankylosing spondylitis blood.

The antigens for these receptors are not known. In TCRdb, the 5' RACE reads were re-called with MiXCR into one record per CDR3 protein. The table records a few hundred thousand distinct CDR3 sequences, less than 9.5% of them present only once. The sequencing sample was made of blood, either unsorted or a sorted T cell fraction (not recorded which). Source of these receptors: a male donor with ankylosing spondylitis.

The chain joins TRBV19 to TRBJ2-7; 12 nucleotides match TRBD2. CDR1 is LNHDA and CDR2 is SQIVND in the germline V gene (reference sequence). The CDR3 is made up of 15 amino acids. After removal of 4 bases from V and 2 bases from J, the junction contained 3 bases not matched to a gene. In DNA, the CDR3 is TGTGCCAGTAGTACCGGGACTAGCGGGCCCTACGAGCAGTACTTC. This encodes CASSTGTSGPYEQYF.

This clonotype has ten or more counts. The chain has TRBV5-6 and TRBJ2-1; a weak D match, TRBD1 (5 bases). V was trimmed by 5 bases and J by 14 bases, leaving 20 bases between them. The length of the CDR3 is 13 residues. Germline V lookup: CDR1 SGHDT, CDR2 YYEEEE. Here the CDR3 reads CASSSSWQGRKFF. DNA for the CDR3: TGTGCCAGCAGTTCCTCCTGGCAGGGTAGGAAGTTCTTC.

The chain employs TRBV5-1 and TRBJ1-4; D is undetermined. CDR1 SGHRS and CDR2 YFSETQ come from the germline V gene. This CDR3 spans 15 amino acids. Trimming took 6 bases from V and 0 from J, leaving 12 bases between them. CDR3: CASTRDFSTNEKLFF. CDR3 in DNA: TGCGCCAGCACCCGGGATTTCTCAACTAATGAAAAACTGTTTTTT.

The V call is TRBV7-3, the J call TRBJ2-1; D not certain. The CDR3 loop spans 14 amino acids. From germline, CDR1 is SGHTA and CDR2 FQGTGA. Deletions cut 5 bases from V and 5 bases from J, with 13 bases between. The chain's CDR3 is CASSPYDFDNEQFF. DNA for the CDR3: TGTGCCAGCAGCCCGTACGATTTCGACAATGAGCAGTTCTTC.

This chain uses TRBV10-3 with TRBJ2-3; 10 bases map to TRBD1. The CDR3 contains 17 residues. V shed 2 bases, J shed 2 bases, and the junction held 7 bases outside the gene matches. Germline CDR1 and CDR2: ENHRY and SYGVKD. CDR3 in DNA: TGTGCCATCAGTGAGCCGGCCGGGACAGGGGACACAGATACGCAGTATTTT. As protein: CAISEPAGTGDTDTQYF.

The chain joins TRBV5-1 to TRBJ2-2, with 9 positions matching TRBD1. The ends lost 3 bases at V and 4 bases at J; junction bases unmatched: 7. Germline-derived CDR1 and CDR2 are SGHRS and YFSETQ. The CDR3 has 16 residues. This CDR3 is CASSYGQGLATGELFF. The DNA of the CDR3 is TGCGCCAGCAGCTACGGACAGGGGCTTGCCACCGGGGAGCTGTTTTTT.

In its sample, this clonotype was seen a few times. The CDR3 reads CASSIEGIFEKLFF. CDR3 bases: TGTGCCAGTAGTATCGAGGGAATTTTTGAAAAACTGTTTTTT. The rearrangement joins TRBV19 to TRBJ1-4, with unresolved D. Germline assignment: CDR1 LNHDA and CDR2 SQIVND (reference sequence). This CDR3 has 14 amino acids. The V gene lost 3 bases and the J gene lost 7 bases, with 12 bases spanning the gap.

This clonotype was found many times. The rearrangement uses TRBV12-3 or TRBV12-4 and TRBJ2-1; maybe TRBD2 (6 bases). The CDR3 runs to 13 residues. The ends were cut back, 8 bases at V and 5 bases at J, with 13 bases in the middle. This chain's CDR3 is CASHLRDHNEQFF. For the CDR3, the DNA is TGTGCCAGCCATTTGCGGGATCACAATGAGCAGTTCTTC.

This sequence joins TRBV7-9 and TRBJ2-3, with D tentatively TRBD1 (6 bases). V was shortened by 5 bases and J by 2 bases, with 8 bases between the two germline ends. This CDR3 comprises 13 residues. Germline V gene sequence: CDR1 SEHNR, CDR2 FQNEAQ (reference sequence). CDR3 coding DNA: TGTGCCAGCAGCAACAGGGTCACAGATACGCAGTATTTT. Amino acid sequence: CASSNRVTDTQYF.

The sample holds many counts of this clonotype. CDR3 protein: CASSRQGSTDTQYF. CDR3 DNA sequence: TGTGCCAGCAGCCGTCAGGGAAGCACAGATACGCAGTATTTT. The rearrangement links TRBV7-8 to TRBJ2-3; D may be TRBD1 (5 bases). Trimming shortened V by 5 bases and J by 0 bases, and 9 bases separated the two germline ends. In germline, CDR1 is SGHVS, CDR2 FQNEAQ. This CDR3 region has 14 residues.

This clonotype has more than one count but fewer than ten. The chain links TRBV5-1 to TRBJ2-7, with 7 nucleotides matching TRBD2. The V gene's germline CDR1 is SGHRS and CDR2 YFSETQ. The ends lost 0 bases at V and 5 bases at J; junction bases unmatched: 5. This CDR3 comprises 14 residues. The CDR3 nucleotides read TGCGCCAGCAGCTTGGGGGACTATACTAACGAGCAGTACTTC. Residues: CASSLGDYTNEQYF.

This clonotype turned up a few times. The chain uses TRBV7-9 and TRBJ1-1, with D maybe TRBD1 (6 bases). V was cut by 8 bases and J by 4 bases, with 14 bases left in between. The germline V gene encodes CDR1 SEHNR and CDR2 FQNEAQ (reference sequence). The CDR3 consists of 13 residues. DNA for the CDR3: TGTGCCAGCCGGAGGGGGGAGGCCACTGAAGCTTTCTTT. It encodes CASRRGEATEAFF.

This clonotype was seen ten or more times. This CDR3 reads CASSPPGLAGGNEQFF. CDR3 DNA sequence: TGTGCCAGCAGTCCGCCGGGACTAGCGGGAGGGAATGAGCAGTTCTTC. The chain joins TRBV7-9 to TRBJ2-1; 16 bases line up with TRBD2. The CDR3 is made up of 16 amino acids. Germline CDR1 SEHNR, CDR2 FQNEAQ (reference sequence). After removal of 6 bases from V and 7 bases from J, the junction contained 6 bases not matched to a gene.

The CDR3: CASSRVGEQYF. In DNA, the CDR3 is TGTGCCAGCAGCAGGGTGGGGGAGCAGTACTTC. The chain is built from TRBV5-6 and TRBJ2-7; D gene unclear. Germline CDR1 reads SGHDT; CDR2 reads YYEEEE. V was cut by 4 bases and J by 7 bases, with 9 bases left in between. This CDR3 has 11 residues. The full variable domain, its missing parts supplied by reference TRBV5-6 and TRBJ2-7, is DAGVTQSPTHLIKTRGQQVTLRCSPKSGHDTVSWYQQALGQGPQFIFQYYEEEERQRGNFPDRFSGHQFPNYSSELNVNALLLGDSALYLCASSRVGEQYFGPGTRLTVT.

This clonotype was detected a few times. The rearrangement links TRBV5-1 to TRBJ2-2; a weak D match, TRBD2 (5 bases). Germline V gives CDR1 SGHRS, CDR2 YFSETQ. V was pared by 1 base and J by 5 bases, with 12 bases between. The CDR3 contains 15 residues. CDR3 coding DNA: TGCGCCAGCAGCTTGATAGGGAGAAGTACCGGGGAGCTGTTTTTT. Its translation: CASSLIGRSTGELFF. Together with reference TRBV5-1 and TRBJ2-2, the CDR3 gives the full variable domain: KAGVTQTPRYLIKTRGQQVTLSCSPISGHRSVSWYQQTPGQGLQFLFEYFSETQRNKGNFPGRFSGRQFSNSRSEMNVSTLELGDSALYLCASSLIGRSTGELFFGEGSRLTVL.

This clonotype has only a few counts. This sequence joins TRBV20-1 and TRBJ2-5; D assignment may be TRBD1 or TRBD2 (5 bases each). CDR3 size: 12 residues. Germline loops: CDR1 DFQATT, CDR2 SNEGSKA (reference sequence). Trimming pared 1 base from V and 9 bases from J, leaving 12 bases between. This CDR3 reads CSARAPGTAQYF. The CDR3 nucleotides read TGCAGTGCTAGAGCCCCCGGGACGGCCCAGTACTTC.

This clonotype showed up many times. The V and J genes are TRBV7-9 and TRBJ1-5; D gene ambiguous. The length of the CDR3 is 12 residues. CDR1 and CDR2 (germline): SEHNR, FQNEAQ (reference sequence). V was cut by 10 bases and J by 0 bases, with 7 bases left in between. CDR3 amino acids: CAIGNSNQPQHF. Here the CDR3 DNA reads TGTGCCATCGGAAATAGCAATCAGCCCCAGCATTTT.

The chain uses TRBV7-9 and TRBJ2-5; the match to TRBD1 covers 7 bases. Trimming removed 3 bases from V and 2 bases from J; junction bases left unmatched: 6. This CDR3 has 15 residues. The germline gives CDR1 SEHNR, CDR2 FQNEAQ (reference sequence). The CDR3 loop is CASSFRGLVQETQYF. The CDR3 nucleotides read TGTGCCAGCAGCTTCAGGGGGTTAGTACAAGAGACCCAGTACTTC.

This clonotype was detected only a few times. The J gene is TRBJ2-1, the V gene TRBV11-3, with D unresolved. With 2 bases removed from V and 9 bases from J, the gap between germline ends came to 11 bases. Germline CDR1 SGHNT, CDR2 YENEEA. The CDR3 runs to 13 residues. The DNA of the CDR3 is TGTGCCAGCAGCTTAAGCTCCCCCGGTGAGCAGTTCTTC. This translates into CASSLSSPGEQFF. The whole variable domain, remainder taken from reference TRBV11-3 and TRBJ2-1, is EAGVVQSPRYKIIEKKQPVAFWCNPISGHNTLYWYLQNLGQGPELLIRYENEEAVDDSQLPKDRFSAERLKGVDSTLKIQPAELGDSAVYLCASSLSSPGEQFFGPGTRLTVL.

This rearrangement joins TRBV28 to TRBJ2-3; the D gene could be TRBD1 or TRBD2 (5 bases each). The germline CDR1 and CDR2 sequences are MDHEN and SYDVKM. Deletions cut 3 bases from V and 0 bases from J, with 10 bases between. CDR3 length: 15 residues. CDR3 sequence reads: CASSFTGRSTDTQYF. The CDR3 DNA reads TGTGCCAGCAGTTTTACGGGACGAAGCACAGATACGCAGTATTTT.

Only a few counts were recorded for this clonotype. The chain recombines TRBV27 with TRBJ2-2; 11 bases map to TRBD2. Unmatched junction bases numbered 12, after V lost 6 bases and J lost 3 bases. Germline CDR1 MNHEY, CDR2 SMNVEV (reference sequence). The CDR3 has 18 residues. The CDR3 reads CASSYYQTSGTYTGELFF. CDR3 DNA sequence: TGTGCCAGCAGCTATTATCAGACTAGCGGGACCTACACCGGGGAGCTGTTTTTT.

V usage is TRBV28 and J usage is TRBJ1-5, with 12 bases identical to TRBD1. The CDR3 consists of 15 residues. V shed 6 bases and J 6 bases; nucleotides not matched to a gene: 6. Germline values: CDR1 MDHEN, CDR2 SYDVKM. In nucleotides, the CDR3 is TGTGCCAGCAGGACGGGACAGGGGGCCGGTCAGCCCCAGCATTTT. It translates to CASRTGQGAGQPQHF.

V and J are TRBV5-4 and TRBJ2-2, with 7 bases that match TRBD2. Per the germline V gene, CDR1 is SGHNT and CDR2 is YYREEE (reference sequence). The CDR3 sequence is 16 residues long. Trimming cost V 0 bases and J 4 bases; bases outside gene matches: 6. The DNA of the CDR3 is TGTGCCAGCAGCTTGGGGCGGGAGCGATCCACCGGGGAGCTGTTTTTT. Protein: CASSLGRERSTGELFF.

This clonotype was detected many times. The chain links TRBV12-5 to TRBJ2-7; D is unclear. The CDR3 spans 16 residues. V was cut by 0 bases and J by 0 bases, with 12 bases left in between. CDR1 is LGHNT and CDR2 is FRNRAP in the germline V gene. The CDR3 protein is CASGLVATSSSYEQYF. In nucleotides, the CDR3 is TGTGCTAGTGGTTTGGTGGCGACATCCAGCTCCTACGAGCAGTACTTC.

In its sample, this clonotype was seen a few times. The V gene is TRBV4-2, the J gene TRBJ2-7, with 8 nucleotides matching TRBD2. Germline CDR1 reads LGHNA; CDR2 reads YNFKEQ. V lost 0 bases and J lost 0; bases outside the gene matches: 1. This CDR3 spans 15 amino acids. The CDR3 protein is CASSQESGSSYEQYF. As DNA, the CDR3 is TGTGCCAGCAGCCAAGAAAGCGGGAGCTCCTACGAGCAGTACTTC.